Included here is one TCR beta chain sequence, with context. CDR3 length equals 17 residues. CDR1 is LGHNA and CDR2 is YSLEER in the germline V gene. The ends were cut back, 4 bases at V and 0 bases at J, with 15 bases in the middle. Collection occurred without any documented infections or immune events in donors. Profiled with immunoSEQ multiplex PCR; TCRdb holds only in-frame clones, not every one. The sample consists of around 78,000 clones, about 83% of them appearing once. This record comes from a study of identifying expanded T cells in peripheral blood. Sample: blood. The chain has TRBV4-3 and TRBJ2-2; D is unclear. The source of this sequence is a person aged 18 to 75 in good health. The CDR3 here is CASSPELDRANTGELFF. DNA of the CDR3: TGCGCCAGCAGCCCGGAATTGGACCGAGCGAACACCGGGGAGCTGTTTTTT.